A single sample is the source of the 10 T cell receptor beta chains below, sequenced in a study of vaccination and CD4 T cells after COVID-19. Their antigens are not known. An Oncomine TCR Beta short-read assay was used to sequence the DNA from cultured CD4+ T cells. A single record per CDR3 protein comes from TCRdb applying MiXCR to the PCR reads. The top ten clones hold approximately 8.9% of a sample with tens of thousands of distinct CDR3 sequences, 35% of them seen once. Time point in this sample: late sampling 161 to 241 days after vaccination in a few convalescent patients. Treatment indicated: approximately nine-day PBMC culture with coronavirus spike peptide pools or control peptides (ViraFEST assay). The specimen comprised CD4+ T cells from blood, cultured in vitro, sampled about 7 months after SARS-CoV-2 vaccination. All receptors derive from a human donor who had recovered from COVID-19.

This rearrangement joins TRBV6-1 to TRBJ2-1; no clear D gene. The ends were cut back, 1 base at V and 4 bases at J, with 5 bases in the middle. The CDR3 has 13 residues. Germline values: CDR1 MNHNS, CDR2 SASEGT. The chain's CDR3 is CASSEVVYNEQFF. The CDR3 DNA reads as TGTGCCAGCAGTGAAGTGGTATACAATGAGCAGTTCTTC.

In its sample, this clonotype is medium-sized. This rearrangement joins TRBV28 to TRBJ1-1; TRBD1 matches at 7 bases. J gave up 5 bases and V 6 bases, and 6 bases lay outside the gene matches. Per germline, CDR1 MDHEN and CDR2 SYDVKM. This CDR3 comprises 13 residues. The CDR3 region is CASRSPGGTEAFF. The CDR3 region has the DNA TGTGCCAGCAGGTCTCCAGGGGGAACTGAAGCTTTCTTT.

The chain links TRBV24-1 to TRBJ2-1; tentatively, D is TRBD2 (6 bases). Trimming took off 4 bases at V and 9 bases at J, with 18 bases between the two ends. The CDR3 covers 15 residues. Per the germline V gene, CDR1 is KGHDR and CDR2 is SFDVKD. CDR3: CATSDPSAGHREQFF. DNA of the CDR3: TGTGCCACCAGTGACCCTAGCGCTGGCCACCGTGAGCAGTTCTTC.

The chain couples TRBV7-9 to TRBJ2-7; no reliable D call. Germline V gives CDR1 SEHNR, CDR2 FQNEAQ (reference sequence). Trimming left V 5 bases short and J 5 bases short, with 10 bases between. CDR3 length: 12 residues. The CDR3: CASSLSEDEQYF. The CDR3 DNA follows: TGTGCCAGCAGCCTCAGCGAGGACGAGCAGTACTTC.

V and J are TRBV20-1 and TRBJ2-1; 11 nucleotides match TRBD2. CDR1 and CDR2 from the germline V gene are DFQATT and SNEGSKA (reference sequence). The CDR3 extends over 15 amino acids. J gave up 7 bases and V 1 base, and 6 bases lay outside the gene matches. For the CDR3, the DNA is TGCAGTGCTAGAGCTCCTAGCGGGAGGTATAATGAGCAGTTCTTC. Protein sequence: CSARAPSGRYNEQFF.

The chain uses TRBV20-1 and TRBJ2-7; no firm D call. Germline V CDR1 and CDR2: DFQATT, SNEGSKA (reference sequence). V was shortened by 1 base and J by 7 bases, with 11 bases between the two germline ends. This CDR3 has 12 residues. DNA for the CDR3: TGCAGTGCTAGAGCAACCAGCGATGAGCAGTACTTC. This codes for CSARATSDEQYF.

The gene calls are TRBV29-1 and TRBJ2-3; possibly TRBD1 for D (6 bases). Germline assignment: CDR1 SQVTM and CDR2 ANQGSEA. Trimming pared 2 bases from V and 3 bases from J, leaving 6 bases between. The CDR3 covers 12 residues. The CDR3 loop reads CSVEQGTDTQYF. The CDR3 DNA follows: TGCAGCGTTGAACAGGGGACAGATACGCAGTATTTT.

The gene calls are TRBV27 and TRBJ2-3, with TRBD2 identical over 8 bases. The CDR3 runs 14 residues. Germline V gives CDR1 MNHEY, CDR2 SMNVEV (reference sequence). V shed 6 bases and J 1 base; nucleotides not matched to a gene: 3. The CDR3 coding sequence is TGTGCCAGCAGACTAGCGGCCGGCACAGATACGCAGTATTTT. This sequence encodes CASRLAAGTDTQYF.

This clonotype was counted a single time. The junction and the germline gene differ at one end; a read error may be behind it. The chain carries TRBV28 and TRBJ1-2; tentative D call: TRBD1 (6 bases). The CDR3 has 16 amino acids. CDR1 and CDR2 from the germline V gene are MDHEN and SYDVKM. The DNA of the CDR3 is TGTGCCAGCAGTTACACCCGCTACAGGGCTAACTGTGGCTACACCTTC. Translating it yields CASSYTRYRANCGYTF.

The chain has TRBV7-2 and TRBJ1-5; D gene uncertain. This CDR3 region has 14 residues. V was pared by 2 bases and J by 2 bases, with 7 bases between. Germline V lookup: CDR1 SGHTA, CDR2 FQGNSA. The CDR3 bases are TGTGCCAGCAGCTTAAGCGGGGGCAATCAGCCCCAGCATTTT. This translates into CASSLSGGNQPQHF.